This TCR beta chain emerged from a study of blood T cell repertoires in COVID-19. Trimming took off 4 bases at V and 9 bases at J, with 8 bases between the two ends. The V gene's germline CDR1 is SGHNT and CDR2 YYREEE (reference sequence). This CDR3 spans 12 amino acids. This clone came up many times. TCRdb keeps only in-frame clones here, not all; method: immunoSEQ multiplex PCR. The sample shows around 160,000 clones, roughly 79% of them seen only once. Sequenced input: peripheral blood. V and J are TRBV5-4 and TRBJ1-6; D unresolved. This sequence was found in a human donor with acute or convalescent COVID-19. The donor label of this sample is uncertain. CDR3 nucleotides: TGTGCCAGCAGCGCACCCGGTTCACCCCTCCACTTT. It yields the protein CASSAPGSPLHF.